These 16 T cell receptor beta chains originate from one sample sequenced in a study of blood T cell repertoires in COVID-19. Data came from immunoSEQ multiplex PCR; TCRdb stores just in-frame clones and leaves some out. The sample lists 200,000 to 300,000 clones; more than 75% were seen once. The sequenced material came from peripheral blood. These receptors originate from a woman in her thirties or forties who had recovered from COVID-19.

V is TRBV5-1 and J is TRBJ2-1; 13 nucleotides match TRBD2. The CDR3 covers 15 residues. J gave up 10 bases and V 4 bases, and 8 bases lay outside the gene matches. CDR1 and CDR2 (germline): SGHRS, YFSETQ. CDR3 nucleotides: TGCGCCAGCAGCCCTGGACTAGCGGGGGCTAGGGAGCAGTTCTTC. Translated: CASSPGLAGAREQFF.

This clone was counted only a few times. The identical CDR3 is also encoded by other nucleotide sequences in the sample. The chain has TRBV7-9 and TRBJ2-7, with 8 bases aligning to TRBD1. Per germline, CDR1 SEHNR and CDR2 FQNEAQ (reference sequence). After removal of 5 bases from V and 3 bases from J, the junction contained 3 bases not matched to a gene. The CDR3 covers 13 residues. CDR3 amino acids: CASSGDRGYEQYF. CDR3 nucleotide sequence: TGTGCCAGCAGCGGAGACAGGGGCTACGAGCAGTACTTC.

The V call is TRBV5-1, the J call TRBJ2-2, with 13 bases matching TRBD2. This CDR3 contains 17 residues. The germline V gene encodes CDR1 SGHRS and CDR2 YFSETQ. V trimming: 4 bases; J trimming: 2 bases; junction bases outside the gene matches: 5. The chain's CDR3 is CASSHRTSGSNTGELFF. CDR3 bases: TGCGCCAGCAGCCACCGGACTAGCGGGAGCAACACCGGGGAGCTGTTTTTT.

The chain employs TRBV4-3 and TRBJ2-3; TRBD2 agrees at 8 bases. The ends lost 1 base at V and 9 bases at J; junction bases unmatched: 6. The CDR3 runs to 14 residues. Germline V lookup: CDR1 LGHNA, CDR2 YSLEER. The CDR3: CASSQAGGGATQYF. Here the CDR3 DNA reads TGCGCCAGCAGCCAAGCGGGGGGGGGCGCGACGCAGTATTTT.

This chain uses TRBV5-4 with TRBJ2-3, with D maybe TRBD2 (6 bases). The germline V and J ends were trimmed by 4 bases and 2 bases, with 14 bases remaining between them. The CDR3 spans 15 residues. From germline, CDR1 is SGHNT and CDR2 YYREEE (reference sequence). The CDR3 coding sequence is TGTGCCAGCAGCCCGGGGACTCATAACACAGATACGCAGTATTTT. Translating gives CASSPGTHNTDTQYF. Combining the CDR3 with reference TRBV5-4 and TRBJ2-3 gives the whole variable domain ETGVTQSPTHLIKTRGQQVTLRCSSQSGHNTVSWYQQALGQGPQFIFQYYREEENGRGNFPPRFSGLQFPNYSSELNVNALELDDSALYLCASSPGTHNTDTQYFGPGTRLTVL.

CDR3 sequence reads: CASSRGQGGTNEKLFF. CDR3 in DNA: TGTGCCAGCAGCCGCGGACAGGGAGGGACTAATGAAAAACTGTTTTTT. The J gene is TRBJ1-4, the V gene TRBV4-2, with 8 bases aligning to TRBD1. Trimming removed 4 bases from V and 2 bases from J; junction bases left unmatched: 6. The germline V gene has CDR1 LGHNA and CDR2 YNFKEQ. This CDR3 spans 16 amino acids.

The CDR3 loop is CATSRGLALEETQYF. Here the CDR3 DNA reads TGTGCCACCAGCAGGGGACTAGCGCTCGAAGAGACCCAGTACTTC. This chain joins TRBV15 and TRBJ2-5, with 10 positions matching TRBD2. Germline V gene sequence: CDR1 LNHNV, CDR2 YYDKDF (reference sequence). The V gene end was trimmed by 3 bases and the J gene end by 3 bases; junction bases not matched to a gene: 4. The CDR3 covers 15 residues.

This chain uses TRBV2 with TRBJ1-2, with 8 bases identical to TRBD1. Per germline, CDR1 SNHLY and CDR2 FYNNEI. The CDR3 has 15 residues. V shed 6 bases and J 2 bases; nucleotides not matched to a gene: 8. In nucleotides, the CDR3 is TGTGCCAGCAGGAGGGACAGGCAAGCAAACTATGGCTACACCTTC. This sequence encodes CASRRDRQANYGYTF.

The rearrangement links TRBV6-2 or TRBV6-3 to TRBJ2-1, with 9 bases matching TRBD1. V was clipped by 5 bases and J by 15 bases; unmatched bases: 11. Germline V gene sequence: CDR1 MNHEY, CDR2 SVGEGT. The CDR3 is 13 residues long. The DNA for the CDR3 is TGTGCCAGCAGTCTCCCCCCCGGACAGGGGCCGTTCTTC. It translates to CASSLPPGQGPFF.

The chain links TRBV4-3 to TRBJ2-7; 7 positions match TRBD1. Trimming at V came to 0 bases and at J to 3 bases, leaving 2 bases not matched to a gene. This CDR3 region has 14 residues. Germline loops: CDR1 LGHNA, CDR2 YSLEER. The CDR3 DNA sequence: TGCGCCAGCAGCCAAGAGAGGGGGCGCTACGAGCAGTACTTC. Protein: CASSQERGRYEQYF.

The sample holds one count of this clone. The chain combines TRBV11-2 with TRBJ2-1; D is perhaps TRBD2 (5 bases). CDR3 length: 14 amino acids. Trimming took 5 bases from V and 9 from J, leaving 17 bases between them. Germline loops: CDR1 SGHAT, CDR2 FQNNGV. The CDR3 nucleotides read TGTGCCAGCAGCCCGCTGGTTGTCGGGGTTGAGCAGTTCTTC. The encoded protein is CASSPLVVGVEQFF.

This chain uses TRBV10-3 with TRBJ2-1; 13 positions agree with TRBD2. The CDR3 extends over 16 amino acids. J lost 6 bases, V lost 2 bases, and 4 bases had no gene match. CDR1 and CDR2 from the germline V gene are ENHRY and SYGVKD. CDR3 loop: CAISEGGLAGSNEQFF. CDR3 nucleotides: TGTGCCATCAGTGAGGGGGGACTAGCGGGATCCAATGAGCAGTTCTTC.

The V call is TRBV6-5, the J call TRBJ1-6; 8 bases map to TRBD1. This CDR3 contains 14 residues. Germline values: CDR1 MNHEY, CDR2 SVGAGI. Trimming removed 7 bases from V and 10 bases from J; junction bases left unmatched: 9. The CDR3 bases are TGTGCCAGCACCACTTTGACAGGGGACTCACCCCTCCACTTT. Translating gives CASTTLTGDSPLHF.

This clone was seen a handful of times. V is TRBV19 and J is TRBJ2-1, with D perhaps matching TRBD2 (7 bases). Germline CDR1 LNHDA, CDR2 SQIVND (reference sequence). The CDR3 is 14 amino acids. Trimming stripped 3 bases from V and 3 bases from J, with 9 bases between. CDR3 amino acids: CASSMGGGYNEQFF. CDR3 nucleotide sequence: TGTGCCAGTAGTATGGGAGGGGGCTACAATGAGCAGTTCTTC.

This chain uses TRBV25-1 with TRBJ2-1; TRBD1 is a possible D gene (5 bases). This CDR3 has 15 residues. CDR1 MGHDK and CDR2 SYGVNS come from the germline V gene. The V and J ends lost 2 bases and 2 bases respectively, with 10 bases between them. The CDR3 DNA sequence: TGTGCCAGCAGTGAAGGGGCTACCCCCTACAATGAGCAGTTCTTC. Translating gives CASSEGATPYNEQFF.

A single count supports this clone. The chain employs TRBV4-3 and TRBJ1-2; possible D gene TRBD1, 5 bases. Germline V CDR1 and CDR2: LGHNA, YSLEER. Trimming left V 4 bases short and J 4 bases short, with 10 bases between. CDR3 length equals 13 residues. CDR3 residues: CASSPWGGYGYTF. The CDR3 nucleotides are TGCGCCAGCAGCCCGTGGGGGGGCTATGGCTACACCTTC.